This T cell receptor beta chain was identified during a study of blood T cells in healthy people across ages. Study-wide results and limits: Observed TCR beta diversity showed a strong correlation with the percentage of naive T cells as measured by flow cytometry.

Trimming removed 2 bases at V and 13 bases at J, with 18 bases between. The CDR3 is 15 amino acids. A second PCR of roughly 7 to 11 cycles used a sample-barcoded 5' primer and a J-beta primer mix. TCRdb reanalysed the 5' RACE reads using MiXCR and keeps one entry per CDR3 protein. This sample has about 730,000 distinct CDR3 sequences, with roughly two fifths found just once. Peripheral blood from each donor was collected in a volume of 9.5 to 10 milliliters. This clonotype came up a few times. Antigen: not known. The clonotype comes from a woman aged 60 to 75 in good health. The source material was blood. The chain has TRBV12-3 or TRBV12-4 and TRBJ1-6, with D possibly TRBD1 on 5 matching bases. The chain's CDR3 is CASSLKRRGEGPLHF. CDR3 sequence (DNA): TGTGCCAGCAGTTTAAAACGGCGCGGTGAGGGGCCCCTCCACTTT.